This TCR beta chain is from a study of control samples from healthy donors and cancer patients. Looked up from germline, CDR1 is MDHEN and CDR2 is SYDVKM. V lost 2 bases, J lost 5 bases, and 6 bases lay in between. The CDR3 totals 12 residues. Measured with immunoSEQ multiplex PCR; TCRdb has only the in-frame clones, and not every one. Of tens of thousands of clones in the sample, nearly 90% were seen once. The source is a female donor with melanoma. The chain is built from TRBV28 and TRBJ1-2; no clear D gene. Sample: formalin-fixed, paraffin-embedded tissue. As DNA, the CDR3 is TGTGCCAGCAGTTTAGCGAGTTATGGCTACACCTTC. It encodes CASSLASYGYTF.